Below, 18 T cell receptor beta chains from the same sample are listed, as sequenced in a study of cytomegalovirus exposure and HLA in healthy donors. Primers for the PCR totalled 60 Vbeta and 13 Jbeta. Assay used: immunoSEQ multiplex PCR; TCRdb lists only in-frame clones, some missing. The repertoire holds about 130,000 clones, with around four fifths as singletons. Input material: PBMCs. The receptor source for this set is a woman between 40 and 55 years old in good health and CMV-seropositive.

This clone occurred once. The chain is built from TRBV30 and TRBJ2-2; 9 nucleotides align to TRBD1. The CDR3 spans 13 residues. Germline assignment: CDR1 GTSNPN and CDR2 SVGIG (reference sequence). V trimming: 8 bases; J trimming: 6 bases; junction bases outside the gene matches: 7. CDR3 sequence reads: CALGTGGAGELFF. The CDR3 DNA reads TGTGCCCTGGGTACAGGGGGCGCCGGGGAGCTGTTTTTT.

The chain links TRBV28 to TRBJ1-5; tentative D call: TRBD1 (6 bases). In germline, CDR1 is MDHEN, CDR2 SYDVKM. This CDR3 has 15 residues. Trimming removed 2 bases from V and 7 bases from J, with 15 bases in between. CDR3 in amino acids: CASSLATGIWQPQHF. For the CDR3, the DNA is TGTGCCAGCAGTTTAGCCACAGGGATTTGGCAGCCCCAGCATTTT.

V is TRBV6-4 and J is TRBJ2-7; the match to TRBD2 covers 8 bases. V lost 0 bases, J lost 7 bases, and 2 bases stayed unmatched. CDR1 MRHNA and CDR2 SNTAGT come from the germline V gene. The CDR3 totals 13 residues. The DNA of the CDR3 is TGTGCCAGCAGTGACTCGAGCGGGAGTGAGCAGTACTTC. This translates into CASSDSSGSEQYF.

Here the CDR3 reads CASSEDTGTSIYEQYF. DNA of the CDR3: TGTGCCAGCAGTGAAGATACCGGGACTAGTATTTACGAGCAGTACTTC. J is TRBJ2-7 and V is TRBV27, with 8 bases fitting TRBD2. The germline V gene encodes CDR1 MNHEY and CDR2 SMNVEV (reference sequence). The CDR3 is made up of 16 amino acids. Trimming removed 5 bases from V and 4 bases from J; junction bases left unmatched: 13.

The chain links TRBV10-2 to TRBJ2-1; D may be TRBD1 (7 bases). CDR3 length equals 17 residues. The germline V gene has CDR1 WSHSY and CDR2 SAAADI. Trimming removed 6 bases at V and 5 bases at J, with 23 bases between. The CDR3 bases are TGCGCCAGCAGAGAAACTAGCAACAGGGGACTGGACAATGAGCAGTTCTTC. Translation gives CASRETSNRGLDNEQFF.

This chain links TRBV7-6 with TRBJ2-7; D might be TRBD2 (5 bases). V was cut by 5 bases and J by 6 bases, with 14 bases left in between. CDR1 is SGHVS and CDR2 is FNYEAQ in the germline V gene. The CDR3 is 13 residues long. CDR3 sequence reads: CASSDLGDSEQYF. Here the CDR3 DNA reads TGTGCCAGCAGCGACCTCGGGGATTCCGAGCAGTACTTC. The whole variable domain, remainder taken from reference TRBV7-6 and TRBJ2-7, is GAGVSQSPRYKVTKRGQDVALRCDPISGHVSLYWYRQALGQGPEFLTYFNYEAQQDKSGLPNDRFSAERPEGSISTLTIQRTEQRDSAMYRCASSDLGDSEQYFGPGTRLTVT.

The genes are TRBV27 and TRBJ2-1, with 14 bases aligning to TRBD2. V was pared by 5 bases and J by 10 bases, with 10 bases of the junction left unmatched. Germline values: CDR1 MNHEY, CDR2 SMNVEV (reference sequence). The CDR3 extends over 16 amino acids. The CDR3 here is CASSPSGLAGAMEQFF. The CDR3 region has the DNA TGTGCCAGCAGTCCCTCGGGACTAGCGGGGGCTATGGAGCAGTTCTTC.

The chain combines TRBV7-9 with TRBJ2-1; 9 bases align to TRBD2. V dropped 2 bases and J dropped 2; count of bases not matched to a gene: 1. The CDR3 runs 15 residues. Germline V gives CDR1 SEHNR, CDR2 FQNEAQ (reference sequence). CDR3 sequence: CASSLPSGTYNEQFF. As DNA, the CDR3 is TGTGCCAGCAGCTTACCTAGCGGGACCTACAATGAGCAGTTCTTC.

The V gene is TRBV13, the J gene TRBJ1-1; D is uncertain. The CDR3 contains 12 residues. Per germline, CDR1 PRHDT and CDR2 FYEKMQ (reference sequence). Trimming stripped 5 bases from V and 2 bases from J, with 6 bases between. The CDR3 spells CASSRPNTEAFF. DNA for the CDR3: TGTGCCAGCAGCCGTCCTAACACTGAAGCTTTCTTT.

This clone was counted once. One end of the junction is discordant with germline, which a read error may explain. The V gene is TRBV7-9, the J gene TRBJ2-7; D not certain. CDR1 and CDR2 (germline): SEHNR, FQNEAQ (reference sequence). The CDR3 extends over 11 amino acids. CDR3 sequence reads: CSSSRVYEQYF. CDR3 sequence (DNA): TGTTCCAGCAGCAGAGTGTACGAGCAGTACTTC.

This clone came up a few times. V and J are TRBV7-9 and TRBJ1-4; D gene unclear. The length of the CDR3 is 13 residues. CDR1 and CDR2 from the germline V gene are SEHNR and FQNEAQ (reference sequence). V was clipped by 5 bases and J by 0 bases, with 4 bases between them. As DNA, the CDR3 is TGTGCCAGCAGCCCCGCAACTAATGAAAAACTGTTTTTT. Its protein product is CASSPATNEKLFF.

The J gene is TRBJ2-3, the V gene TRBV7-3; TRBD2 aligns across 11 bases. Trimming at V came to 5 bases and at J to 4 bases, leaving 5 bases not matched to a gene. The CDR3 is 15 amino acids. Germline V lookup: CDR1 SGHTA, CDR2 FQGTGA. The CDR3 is CASSPGTSGSDTQYF. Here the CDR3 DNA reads TGTGCCAGCAGCCCCGGGACTAGCGGATCAGATACGCAGTATTTT.

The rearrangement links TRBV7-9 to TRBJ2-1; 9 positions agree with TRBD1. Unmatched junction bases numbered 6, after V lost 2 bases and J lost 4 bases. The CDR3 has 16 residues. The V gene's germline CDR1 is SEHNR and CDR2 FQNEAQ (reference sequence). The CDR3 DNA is TGTGCCAGCAGCTTAACCGAGGGACAGGGATACAATGAGCAGTTCTTC. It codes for CASSLTEGQGYNEQFF.

For the CDR3, the DNA is TGTGCCAGCAGTTACCCGTGGGGCCTTCGCCTTCAGTACTTC. It translates to CASSYPWGLRLQYF. This chain uses TRBV28 with TRBJ2-4; D may be TRBD1 (5 bases). CDR1 is MDHEN, CDR2 SYDVKM, per germline. The CDR3 contains 14 residues. The V end was cut by 4 bases, the J end by 11 bases, with 18 bases between. The full variable domain, rest sourced from reference TRBV28 and TRBJ2-4, is DVKVTQSSRYLVKRTGEKVFLECVQDMDHENMFWYRQDPGLGLRLIYFSYDVKMKEKGDIPEGYSVSREKKERFSLILESASTNQTSMYLCASSYPWGLRLQYFGAGTRLSVL.

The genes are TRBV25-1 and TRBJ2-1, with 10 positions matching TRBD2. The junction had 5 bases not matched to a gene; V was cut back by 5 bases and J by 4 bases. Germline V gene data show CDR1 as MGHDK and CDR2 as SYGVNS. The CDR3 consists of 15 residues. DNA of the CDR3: TGTGCCAGCAGTTCTACTAGCGGGACTTACAATGAGCAGTTCTTC. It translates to CASSSTSGTYNEQFF.

The CDR3 DNA reads as TGCGCCAGCAGCCTAGGACTAGCGGAAACACAAGAGACCCAGTACTTC. This gives the protein CASSLGLAETQETQYF. The V call is TRBV5-1, the J call TRBJ2-5; TRBD2 agrees at 10 bases. V shed 4 bases and J 2 bases; nucleotides not matched to a gene: 8. There are 16 residues in the CDR3. Germline V gene sequence: CDR1 SGHRS, CDR2 YFSETQ.

CDR3 DNA: TGTGCCAGCAGCCTTGGGGTAGCGGGAGGGACTTACAATGAGCAGTTCTTC. It is translated as CASSLGVAGGTYNEQFF. The chain carries TRBV7-6 and TRBJ2-1; 11 bases match TRBD2. The CDR3 runs 17 residues. Germline V gives CDR1 SGHVS, CDR2 FNYEAQ. The trim removed 5 bases at V and 4 bases at J, leaving 10 bases unmatched.

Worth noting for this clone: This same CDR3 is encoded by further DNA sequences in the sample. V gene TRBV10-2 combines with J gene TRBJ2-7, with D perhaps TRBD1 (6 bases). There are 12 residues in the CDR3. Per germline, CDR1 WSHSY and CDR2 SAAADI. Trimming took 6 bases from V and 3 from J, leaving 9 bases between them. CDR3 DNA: TGCGCCAGCAGGGACAGTCTCTACGAGCAGTACTTC. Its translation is CASRDSLYEQYF.